This entry lists 25 T cell receptor beta chains sequenced from one sample in a study of cytomegalovirus exposure and HLA in healthy donors. Primers for the PCR totalled 60 Vbeta and 13 Jbeta. Only in-frame clones appear in the TCRdb table, and some are missing; sequencing was by immunoSEQ multiplex PCR. The table lists about 210,000 clones, roughly three quarters of them singletons, with 0.39% in the top ten. Input material: PBMCs. The source is a male donor in good health and CMV-seropositive.

The rearrangement joins TRBV29-1 to TRBJ1-2, with 7 bases aligning to TRBD1. This CDR3 has 11 amino acids. After removal of 7 bases from V and 9 bases from J, the junction contained 8 bases not matched to a gene. CDR1 and CDR2 (germline): SQVTM, ANQGSEA. CDR3 coding DNA: TGCAGCGCCCAGGACAGGCGCAGCTACACCTTC. Protein sequence: CSAQDRRSYTF. The full variable domain, with the rest looked up from reference TRBV29-1 and TRBJ1-2, is SAVISQKPSRDICQRGTSLTIQCQVDSQVTMMFWYRQQPGQSLTLIATANQGSEATYESGFVIDKFPISRPNLTFSTLTVSNMSPEDSSIYLCSAQDRRSYTFGSGTRLTVV.

V is TRBV9 and J is TRBJ2-2, with D possibly matching TRBD2 (6 bases). Per germline, CDR1 SGDLS and CDR2 YYNGEE. The CDR3 extends over 16 amino acids. V dropped 4 bases and J dropped 7 bases, with 20 bases sitting between them. The CDR3 protein is CASSPTARLVGGELFF. DNA of the CDR3: TGTGCCAGCAGCCCTACCGCTCGACTAGTGGGCGGGGAGCTGTTTTTT.

The V and J genes are TRBV7-6 and TRBJ2-7; 7 positions match TRBD1. V trimming: 0 bases; J trimming: 3 bases; junction bases outside the gene matches: 8. Germline assignment: CDR1 SGHVS and CDR2 FNYEAQ. CDR3 length: 16 amino acids. In nucleotides, the CDR3 is TGTGCCAGCAGCTTAGCGGGCAGAGGGGGCCTCTACGAGCAGTACTTC. It codes for CASSLAGRGGLYEQYF.

The chain couples TRBV27 to TRBJ1-4, with D unresolved. Trimming removed 0 bases from V and 8 bases from J, with 16 bases in between. Germline V gene sequence: CDR1 MNHEY, CDR2 SMNVEV (reference sequence). The CDR3 totals 16 residues. The CDR3 DNA reads TGTGCCAGCAGTTTATCCATAAATGAGGCCGGGGAAAAACTGTTTTTT. Its protein is CASSLSINEAGEKLFF.

This clone was detected only a few times. The chain links TRBV7-2 to TRBJ2-7; 10 bases agree with TRBD2. This CDR3 spans 16 amino acids. After removal of 3 bases from V and 5 bases from J, the junction contained 10 bases not matched to a gene. Germline CDR1 is SGHTA and CDR2 is FQGNSA. CDR3 sequence reads: CASSFTGLAGEDEQYF. The DNA of the CDR3 is TGTGCCAGCAGCTTCACCGGGCTAGCGGGAGAAGACGAGCAGTACTTC.

The V call is TRBV19, the J call TRBJ2-2; D is possibly TRBD1 (5 bases). Germline V gene sequence: CDR1 LNHDA, CDR2 SQIVND (reference sequence). The CDR3 totals 16 residues. Trimming took 3 bases from V and 0 from J, leaving 11 bases between them. For the CDR3, the DNA is TGTGCCAGTAGTATGGGGCCTAACGCGAACACCGGGGAGCTGTTTTTT. It specifies CASSMGPNANTGELFF. Filled out from reference TRBV19 and TRBJ2-2, the complete variable domain reads DGGITQSPKYLFRKEGQNVTLSCEQNLNHDAMYWYRQDPGQGLRLIYYSQIVNDFQKGDIAEGYSVSREKKESFPLTVTSAQKNPTAFYLCASSMGPNANTGELFFGEGSRLTVL.

This sequence joins TRBV5-4 and TRBJ1-3, with D possibly TRBD1 on 5 matching bases. Germline CDR1 reads SGHNT; CDR2 reads YYREEE (reference sequence). This CDR3 is built from 14 residues. The V and J ends lost 1 base and 3 bases respectively, with 8 bases between them. CDR3 sequence (DNA): TGTGCCAGCAGCTTGACGCAGGGTGGAAACACCATATATTTT. This sequence encodes CASSLTQGGNTIYF.

V gene TRBV11-3 combines with J gene TRBJ1-1; 8 bases match TRBD1. Looked up from germline, CDR1 is SGHNT and CDR2 is YENEEA. This CDR3 spans 18 amino acids. Unmatched junction bases numbered 17, after V lost 4 bases and J lost 4 bases. CDR3 sequence (DNA): TGTGCCAGCAGCTCTCTACAGGGGGGCGTTAGTTGGATCACTGAAGCTTTCTTT. Its protein is CASSSLQGGVSWITEAFF.

In this sample, this clone turned up a few times. The chain is built from TRBV4-1 and TRBJ2-7; 11 positions match TRBD2. Germline CDR1 is MGHRA and CDR2 is YSYEKL. This CDR3 spans 18 amino acids. J lost 2 bases, V lost 4 bases, and 13 bases had no gene match. CDR3 in amino acids: CASSLTRTTSGGPYEQYF. The CDR3 DNA follows: TGCGCCAGCAGCCTTACAAGGACAACTAGCGGGGGACCCTACGAGCAGTACTTC.

The chain uses TRBV4-2 and TRBJ1-6; 8 positions agree with TRBD1. Trimming cost V 6 bases and J 7 bases; bases outside gene matches: 8. Germline CDR1 reads LGHNA; CDR2 reads YNFKEQ. The CDR3 sequence is 15 residues long. The CDR3 nucleotides read TGTGCCAGCAGTTCCTTGGACAGGGAAAATTCACCCCTCCACTTT. It codes for CASSSLDRENSPLHF.

This rearrangement joins TRBV28 to TRBJ2-7; 8 bases line up with TRBD1. The CDR3 contains 14 residues. The J segment lost 1 base and the V segment lost 10 bases, leaving 9 bases of the junction unmatched. The germline gives CDR1 MDHEN, CDR2 SYDVKM. The CDR3 is CATKGQGESYEQYF. In DNA form, the CDR3 reads TGTGCCACAAAAGGACAGGGTGAGTCCTACGAGCAGTACTTC.

CDR3 sequence reads: CASSLKLGAGEDQPQHF. DNA for the CDR3: TGTGCCAGCAGCTTAAAATTGGGGGCGGGGGAAGATCAGCCCCAGCATTTT. This sequence joins TRBV7-9 and TRBJ1-5, with D perhaps matching TRBD1 (6 bases). The V gene's germline CDR1 is SEHNR and CDR2 FQNEAQ (reference sequence). The CDR3 runs 17 residues. The V end was cut by 2 bases, the J end by 5 bases, with 19 bases between. The complete variable domain, with remaining parts taken from reference TRBV7-9 and TRBJ1-5, reads DTGVSQNPRHKITKRGQNVTFRCDPISEHNRLYWYRQTLGQGPEFLTYFQNEAQLEKSRLLSDRFSAERPKGSFSTLEIQRTEQGDSAMYLCASSLKLGAGEDQPQHFGDGTRLSIL.

V and J are TRBV19 and TRBJ1-5; 7 positions match TRBD1. V shed 7 bases, J shed 5 bases, and the junction held 8 bases outside the gene matches. Germline V gene lookup returns CDR1 LNHDA and CDR2 SQIVND (reference sequence). There are 14 residues in the CDR3. The DNA for the CDR3 is TGTGCCAGTACCCCTAACAGGGGAGATCAGCCCCAGCATTTT. Translated: CASTPNRGDQPQHF.

This chain uses TRBV5-6 with TRBJ1-4; weak D call: TRBD1 (5 bases). The CDR3 spans 15 residues. Trimming left V 2 bases short and J 7 bases short, with 15 bases between. The V gene's germline CDR1 is SGHDT and CDR2 YYEEEE. The chain's CDR3 is CASSLDSQRTEKLFF. In nucleotides, the CDR3 is TGTGCCAGCAGCTTAGACAGCCAAAGGACTGAAAAACTGTTTTTT.

The J gene is TRBJ2-7, the V gene TRBV19; D is unresolved. CDR1 LNHDA and CDR2 SQIVND come from the germline V gene (reference sequence). The CDR3 runs to 14 residues. V was shortened by 2 bases and J by 0 bases, with 8 bases between the two germline ends. The CDR3 spells CASSITVSSYEQYF. The CDR3 nucleotides are TGTGCCAGTAGTATAACGGTTAGCTCCTACGAGCAGTACTTC.

This clone was seen just once. V and J are TRBV28 and TRBJ2-3; TRBD1 agrees at 7 bases. J was trimmed by 5 bases and V by 2 bases; bases with no gene match: 4. There are 14 residues in the CDR3. Germline V gene data show CDR1 as MDHEN and CDR2 as SYDVKM. This CDR3 is CASSLAHRGDTQYF. CDR3 coding DNA: TGTGCCAGCAGTTTAGCCCACAGGGGAGATACGCAGTATTTT.

The chain carries TRBV9 and TRBJ1-6, with D unresolved. The CDR3 totals 14 residues. V shed 2 bases and J shed 7 bases, with 10 bases lying between them. The germline gives CDR1 SGDLS, CDR2 YYNGEE. CDR3 nucleotides: TGTGCCAGCAGCGTCGGGGTTTTCAATTCACCCCTCCACTTT. It specifies CASSVGVFNSPLHF.

V is TRBV4-1 and J is TRBJ2-7; TRBD2 matches at 12 bases. The ends lost 5 bases at V and 0 bases at J; junction bases unmatched: 5. This CDR3 region has 16 residues. Looked up from germline, CDR1 is MGHRA and CDR2 is YSYEKL. The CDR3 spells CASSTSSGGGSYEQYF. In DNA form, the CDR3 reads TGCGCCAGCAGCACTTCTAGCGGGGGGGGCTCCTACGAGCAGTACTTC.

CDR3 in amino acids: CASSLNRGPSSGNTIYF. The CDR3 nucleotides read TGTGCCAGCAGCTTGAACAGGGGGCCAAGCTCTGGAAACACCATATATTTT. The genes are TRBV5-4 and TRBJ1-3, with 9 bases aligning to TRBD1. Germline trimming cut 1 base from V and 0 bases from J; bases unmatched to any gene: 5. CDR1 is SGHNT, CDR2 YYREEE, per germline (reference sequence). The CDR3 length is 17 residues.

The rearrangement links TRBV19 to TRBJ2-6; 7 positions match TRBD1. Germline values: CDR1 LNHDA, CDR2 SQIVND (reference sequence). Trimming at V came to 3 bases and at J to 0 bases, leaving 5 bases not matched to a gene. CDR3 length: 17 residues. The CDR3 spells CASSMVGTASGANVLTF. The CDR3 DNA follows: TGTGCCAGTAGTATGGTCGGGACAGCCTCTGGGGCCAACGTCCTGACTTTC.

The chain has TRBV7-3 and TRBJ2-5; possibly TRBD1 for D (5 bases). Looked up from germline, CDR1 is SGHTA and CDR2 is FQGTGA. V lost 2 bases and J 4 bases, leaving 17 bases between the germline ends. The CDR3 contains 16 residues. The CDR3 DNA sequence: TGTGCCAGCAGCTTAGTTGGTGCCAGGGCAAGAGAGACCCAGTACTTC. It codes for CASSLVGARARETQYF.

The chain couples TRBV6-5 to TRBJ1-5; D perhaps matches TRBD1 (6 bases). V lost 7 bases and J lost 5, with 12 bases in between. This CDR3 spans 13 amino acids. In germline, CDR1 is MNHEY, CDR2 SVGAGI. Here the CDR3 DNA reads TGTGCCAGCAAAATGGACAGTTATCAGCCCCAGCATTTT. Translation: CASKMDSYQPQHF.

This chain joins TRBV28 and TRBJ2-5, with D tentatively TRBD2 (6 bases). CDR1 is MDHEN, CDR2 SYDVKM, per germline. The CDR3 length is 15 residues. V dropped 6 bases and J dropped 2 bases, with 16 bases sitting between them. CDR3 amino acids: CASRLGGARQETQYF. The CDR3 DNA sequence: TGTGCCAGCAGGCTTGGAGGGGCCAGGCAAGAGACCCAGTACTTC.

This chain uses TRBV25-1 with TRBJ2-7; 10 bases are a match to TRBD2. Germline V gives CDR1 MGHDK, CDR2 SYGVNS. This CDR3 has 13 residues. Losses at the gene ends were 7 bases for V and 7 bases for J; bases not matched to a gene: 7. CDR3 sequence: CASTLAGVSEQYF. DNA for the CDR3: TGTGCCAGCACTCTAGCGGGAGTGAGTGAGCAGTACTTC.

The chain links TRBV4-1 to TRBJ1-2, with D perhaps matching TRBD1 (6 bases). The V and J ends lost 4 bases and 3 bases respectively, with 12 bases between them. Germline V gene lookup returns CDR1 MGHRA and CDR2 YSYEKL. This CDR3 spans 14 amino acids. This chain's CDR3 is CASSLSEGDYGYTF. The CDR3 DNA is TGCGCCAGCAGCCTAAGCGAGGGGGACTATGGCTACACCTTC.